This T cell receptor beta chain was recovered during a study of T cell changes during pregnancy in multiple sclerosis. With 6 bases clipped from V and 5 bases from J, the junction kept 8 bases outside the gene matches. This CDR3 contains 15 residues. The V gene's germline CDR1 is LNHDA and CDR2 SQIVND (reference sequence). TCRdb's table, derived via immunoSEQ multiplex PCR, lists solely in-frame clones and lacks some. The sample includes tens of thousands of clones, just over 90% of them seen just once. The clonotype comes from a female donor in good health, enrolled as a control in a pregnancy study. The V call is TRBV19, the J call TRBJ1-4, with 8 bases that match TRBD1. This sample comprised peripheral blood, obtained in the third trimester of pregnancy. The CDR3 bases are TGTGCCAGTAGACCGCAGGGGGCCTGGAATGAAAAACTGTTTTTT. This sequence encodes CASRPQGAWNEKLFF.